What follows describes a single T cell receptor (beta chain). The antigen remains undetermined. In CD8 memory, CD45RO+ cells were put together with CCR7-negative CD45RA+ TemRA cells. Germline V gene data show CDR1 as SEHNR and CDR2 as FQNEAQ (reference sequence). The CDR3 is 13 amino acids. V lost 7 bases, J lost 0 bases, and 9 bases lay in between. The data stem from a study of shared clonotypes between healthy human individuals. General study points: Tissue TCR repertoires likely differ from these blood-only repertoires.

Repertoires were generated with immunoSEQ multiplex PCR, while TCRdb's copy carries only in-frame clones and drops some. The data contain some 320,000 clones, around 86% of them singletons. Specimen: memory CD8+ T cells sorted from blood. Described subset: CD45RO+ cells pooled with CCR7-negative TemRA cells. This receptor was taken from a man aged 18-30 years in good health. The chain combines TRBV7-9 with TRBJ1-2, with D unresolved. The CDR3 DNA sequence: TGTGCCAGCACCTTGGCGGCTAACTATGGCTACACCTTC. Its protein product is CASTLAANYGYTF.